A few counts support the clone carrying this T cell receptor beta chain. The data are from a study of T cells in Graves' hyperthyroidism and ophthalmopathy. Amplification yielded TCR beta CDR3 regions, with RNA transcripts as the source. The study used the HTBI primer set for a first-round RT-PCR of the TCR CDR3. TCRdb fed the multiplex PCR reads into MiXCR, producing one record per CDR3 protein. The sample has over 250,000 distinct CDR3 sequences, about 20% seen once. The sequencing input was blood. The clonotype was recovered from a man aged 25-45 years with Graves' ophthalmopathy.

This CDR3 reads CASSFSVVTDTQYF. DNA of the CDR3: TGTGCCAGCAGCTTTTCAGTAGTCACAGATACGCAGTATTTT. The gene calls are TRBV7-4 and TRBJ2-3; D unclear. Germline CDR1 and CDR2: SGHVT and SQSDAQ. The CDR3 covers 14 residues. V dropped 3 bases and J dropped 2 bases, with 9 bases sitting between them.